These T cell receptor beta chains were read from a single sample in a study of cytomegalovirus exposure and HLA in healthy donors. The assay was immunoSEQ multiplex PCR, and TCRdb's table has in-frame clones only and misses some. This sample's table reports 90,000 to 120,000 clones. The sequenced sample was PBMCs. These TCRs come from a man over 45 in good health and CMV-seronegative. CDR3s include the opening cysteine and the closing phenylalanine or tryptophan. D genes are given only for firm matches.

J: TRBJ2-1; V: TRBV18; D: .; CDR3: CASSAWGGVVNEQFF; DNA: TGTGCCAGCTCCGCCTGGGGCGGGGTCGTCAATGAGCAGTTCTTC
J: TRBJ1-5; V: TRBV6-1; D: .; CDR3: CASSEAPGQRNQPQHF; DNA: TGTGCCAGCAGTGAAGCCCCCGGACAGAGGAATCAGCCCCAGCATTTT
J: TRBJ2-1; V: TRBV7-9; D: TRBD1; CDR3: CASSLNPRDRGIDEQFF; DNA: TGTGCCAGCAGCTTAAATCCTCGGGACAGGGGAATCGATGAGCAGTTCTTC
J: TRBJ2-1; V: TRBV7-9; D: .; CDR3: CASSFTAGTHNEQFF; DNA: TGTGCCAGCAGCTTTACTGCTGGGACTCACAATGAGCAGTTCTTC
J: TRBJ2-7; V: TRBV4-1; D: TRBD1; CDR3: CASSTRDRGSYEQYF; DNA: TGCGCCAGCAGCACCCGGGACAGGGGCTCCTACGAGCAGTACTTC
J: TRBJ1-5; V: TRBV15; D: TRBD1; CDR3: CATSRDRGTGREYQPQHF; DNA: TGTGCCACCAGCAGAGATCGAGGGACAGGGCGGGAGTACCAGCCCCAGCATTTT
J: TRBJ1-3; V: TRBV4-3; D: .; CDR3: CASSPYRGGVGNTIYF; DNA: TGCGCCAGCAGCCCCTATCGTGGGGGGGTCGGAAACACCATATATTTT
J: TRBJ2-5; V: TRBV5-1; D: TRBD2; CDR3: CASSSNPNSGGQETQYF; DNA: TGCGCCAGCAGCTCCAACCCGAATAGCGGGGGGCAAGAGACCCAGTACTTC
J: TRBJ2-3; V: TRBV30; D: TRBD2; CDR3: CAWSGVLAGNGDTQYF; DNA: TGTGCCTGGAGTGGGGTTCTAGCGGGGAACGGGGATACGCAGTATTTT
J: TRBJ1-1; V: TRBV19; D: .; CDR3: CASRDKNAEAFF; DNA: TGTGCCAGTAGGGACAAAAACGCTGAAGCTTTCTTT
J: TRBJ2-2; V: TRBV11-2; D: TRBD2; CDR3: CASSLTSANTGELFF; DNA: TGTGCCAGCAGTCTGACTAGCGCGAACACCGGGGAGCTGTTTTTT
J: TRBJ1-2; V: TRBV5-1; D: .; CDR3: CASSRAGEGGYGYTF; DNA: TGCGCCAGCAGCCGGGCCGGGGAAGGGGGCTATGGCTACACCTTC
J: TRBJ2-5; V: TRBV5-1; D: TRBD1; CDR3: CASSPGGMETQYF; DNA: TGCGCCAGCAGCCCAGGGGGCATGGAGACCCAGTACTTC
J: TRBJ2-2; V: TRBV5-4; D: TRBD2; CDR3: CASSLGLASTGELFF; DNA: TGTGCCAGCAGCTTGGGACTAGCCTCTACCGGGGAGCTGTTTTTT
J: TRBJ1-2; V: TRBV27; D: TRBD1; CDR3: CASRDTGARSGYTF; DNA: TGTGCCAGCAGGGATACAGGGGCCCGAAGTGGCTACACCTTC
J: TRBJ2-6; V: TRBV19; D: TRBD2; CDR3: CASSTTSGTSGRASHSGANVLTF; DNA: TGTGCCAGTAGTACAACTTCCGGGACTAGCGGGAGGGCCAGTCACTCTGGGGCCAACGTCCTGACTTTC
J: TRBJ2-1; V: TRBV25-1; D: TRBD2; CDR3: CASSEYKRGGYNEQFF; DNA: TGTGCCAGCAGTGAATACAAGCGGGGGGGATACAATGAGCAGTTCTTC
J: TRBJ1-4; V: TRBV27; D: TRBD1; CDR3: CASSLNGPWGQGTKLFF; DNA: TGTGCCAGCAGTTTAAACGGTCCCTGGGGACAGGGGACTAAACTGTTTTTT
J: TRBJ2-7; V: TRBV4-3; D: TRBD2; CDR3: CASSQDGTSSEQYF; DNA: TGCGCCAGCAGCCAAGATGGGACTAGTTCTGAGCAGTACTTC
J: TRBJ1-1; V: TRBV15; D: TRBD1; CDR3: CATSRGTGTGGAAFF; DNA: TGTGCCACCAGCAGAGGGACCGGGACAGGGGGCGCGGCTTTCTTT
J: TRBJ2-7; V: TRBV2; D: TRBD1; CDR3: CASSVDRGSREQYF; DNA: TGTGCCAGCAGTGTGGACAGGGGGTCCAGGGAGCAGTACTTC
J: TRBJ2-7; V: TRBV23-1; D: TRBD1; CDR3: CASIYRGFYEQYF; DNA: TGCGCCAGCATCTACAGGGGATTCTACGAGCAGTACTTC
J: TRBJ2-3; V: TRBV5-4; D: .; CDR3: CASSPGSTRNTQYF; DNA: TGTGCCAGCAGCCCGGGATCCACGCGAAATACGCAGTATTTT
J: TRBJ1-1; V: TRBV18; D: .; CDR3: CASSPRDTQDTEAFF; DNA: TGTGCCAGCTCACCCCGGGACACACAAGACACTGAAGCTTTCTTT
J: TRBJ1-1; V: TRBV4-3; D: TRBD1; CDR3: CASSQGQGDDGTEAFF; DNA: TGCGCCAGCAGCCAGGGACAGGGGGACGACGGCACTGAAGCTTTCTTT
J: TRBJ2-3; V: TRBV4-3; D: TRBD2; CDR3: CASSQPQREGFPDTQYF; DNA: TGCGCCAGCAGCCAACCTCAGCGGGAGGGCTTCCCAGATACGCAGTATTTT
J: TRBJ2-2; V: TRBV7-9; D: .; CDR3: CASSLAQKRGTGELFF; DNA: TGTGCCAGCAGCTTAGCGCAAAAAAGAGGGACCGGGGAGCTGTTTTTT
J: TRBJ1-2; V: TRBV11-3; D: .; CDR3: CASSLVPGSPHYTF; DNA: TGTGCCAGCAGCTTAGTTCCCGGGTCTCCCCATTACACCTTC
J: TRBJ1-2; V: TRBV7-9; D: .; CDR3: CASSKDGGGYTF; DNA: TGTGCCAGCAGCAAAGACGGAGGGGGCTACACCTTC
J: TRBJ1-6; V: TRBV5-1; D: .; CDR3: CASSPGQGNSPLHF; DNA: TGCGCCAGCAGCCCGGGACAAGGTAATTCACCCCTCCACTTT
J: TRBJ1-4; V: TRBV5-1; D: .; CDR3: CASSLDSRNEKLFF; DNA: TGCGCCAGCAGCCTGGACAGTCGGAATGAAAAACTGTTTTTT
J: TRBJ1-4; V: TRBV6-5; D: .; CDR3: CAARRGSNEKLFF; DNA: TGTGCCGCCCGGAGGGGATCGAATGAAAAACTGTTTTTT
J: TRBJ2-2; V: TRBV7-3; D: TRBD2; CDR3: CASSPGRVAGELFF; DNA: TGTGCCAGCAGCCCCGGGAGGGTTGCCGGGGAGCTGTTTTTT
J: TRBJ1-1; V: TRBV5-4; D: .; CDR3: CASSSRVAEAFF; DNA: TGTGCCAGCAGCTCCAGGGTGGCTGAAGCTTTCTTT
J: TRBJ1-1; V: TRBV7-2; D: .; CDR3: CASSLVSGTEAFF; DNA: TGTGCCAGCAGCTTAGTGTCCGGTACTGAAGCTTTCTTT
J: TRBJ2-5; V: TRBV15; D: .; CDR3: CATSSGETQYF; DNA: TGTGCCACCAGCTCAGGCGAGACCCAGTACTTC
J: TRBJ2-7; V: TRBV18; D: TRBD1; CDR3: CASSPDRGNYEQYF; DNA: TGTGCCAGCTCACCAGACAGGGGGAACTACGAGCAGTACTTC
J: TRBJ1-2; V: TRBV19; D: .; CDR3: CASNRASPSGGYGYTF; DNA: TGTGCCAGTAACCGTGCGAGCCCCTCCGGGGGCTATGGCTACACCTTC
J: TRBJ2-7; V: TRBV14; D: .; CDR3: CASSQDVRGLYEQYF; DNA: TGTGCCAGCAGCCAAGATGTCAGGGGTTTGTACGAGCAGTACTTC
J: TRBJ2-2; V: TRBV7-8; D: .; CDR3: CASSPSRDPGELFF; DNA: TGTGCCAGCAGCCCAAGCAGGGATCCCGGGGAGCTGTTTTTT
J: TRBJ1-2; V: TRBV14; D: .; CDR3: CASSQVDIYGYTF; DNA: TGTGCCAGCAGCCAGGTAGACATCTATGGCTACACCTTC
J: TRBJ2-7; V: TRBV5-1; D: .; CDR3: CASSLGWGSSYEQYF; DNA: TGCGCCAGCAGCTTGGGGTGGGGCAGCTCCTACGAGCAGTACTTC
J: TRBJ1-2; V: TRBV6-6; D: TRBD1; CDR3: CASSYTGTGRDYGYTF; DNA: TGTGCCAGCAGTTACACAGGGACAGGGAGGGACTATGGCTACACCTTC
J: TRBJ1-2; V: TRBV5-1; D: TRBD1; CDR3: CASSFIPQGTDYGYTF; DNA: TGCGCCAGCAGCTTTATACCTCAAGGGACAGATTATGGCTACACCTTC
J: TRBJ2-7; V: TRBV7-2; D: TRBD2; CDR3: CASSLQASGSYEQYF; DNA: TGTGCCAGCAGCTTACAGGCTAGCGGTTCCTACGAGCAGTACTTC
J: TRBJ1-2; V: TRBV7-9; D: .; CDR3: CASSPGGVHNYGYTF; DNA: TGTGCCAGCAGCCCCGGGGGGGTACATAACTATGGCTACACCTTC
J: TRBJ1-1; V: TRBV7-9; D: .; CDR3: CASISTANTEAFF; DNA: TGTGCCAGCATCTCTACAGCGAACACTGAAGCTTTCTTT
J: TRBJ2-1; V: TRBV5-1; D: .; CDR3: CASSLVAAGNANEQFF; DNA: TGCGCCAGCAGCTTGGTGGCAGCGGGCAATGCCAATGAGCAGTTCTTC
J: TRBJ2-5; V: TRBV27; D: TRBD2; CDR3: CASSFGLAGPRAQYF; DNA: TGTGCCAGCAGTTTCGGACTAGCGGGCCCTAGGGCCCAGTACTTC
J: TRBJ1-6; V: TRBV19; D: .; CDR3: CASSAQLANSPLHF; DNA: TGTGCCAGTAGTGCACAGTTGGCGAACTCACCCCTCCACTTT
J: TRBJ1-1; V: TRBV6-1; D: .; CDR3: CASSERGGLRAEAFF; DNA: TGTGCCAGCAGTGAACGGGGGGGGTTGAGGGCTGAAGCTTTCTTT
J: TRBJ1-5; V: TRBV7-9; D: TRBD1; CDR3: CASSSGQGNQPQHF; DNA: TGTGCCAGCAGTTCCGGACAGGGCAATCAGCCCCAGCATTTT
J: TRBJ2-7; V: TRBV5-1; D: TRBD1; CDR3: CASSRGTGTYEQYF; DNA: TGCGCCAGCAGCCGCGGGACAGGGACCTACGAGCAGTACTTC
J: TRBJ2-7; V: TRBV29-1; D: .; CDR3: CSVEVARNEQYF; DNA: TGCAGCGTTGAGGTAGCTCGGAACGAGCAGTACTTC
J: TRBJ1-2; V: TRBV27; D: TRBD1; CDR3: CASSLRDRASGYTF; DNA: TGTGCCAGCAGTTTACGGGACAGGGCCTCTGGCTACACCTTC
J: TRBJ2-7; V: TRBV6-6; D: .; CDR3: CASIDSADEQYF; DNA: TGTGCCAGCATTGACAGCGCCGACGAGCAGTACTTC
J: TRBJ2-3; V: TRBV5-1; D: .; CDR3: CASSLGLTDTQYF; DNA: TGCGCCAGCAGCCTCGGACTTACAGATACGCAGTATTTT
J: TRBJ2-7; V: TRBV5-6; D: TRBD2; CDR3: CASSFSGYSYEQYF; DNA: TGTGCCAGCAGCTTTAGCGGGTACTCCTACGAGCAGTACTTC